The T cell receptor (beta chain) under discussion was sequenced for a study of T cell responses to AZD1222 COVID-19 vaccine. Assay used: immunoSEQ multiplex PCR; TCRdb lists only in-frame clones, some missing. The data contain over 110,000 clones, about 90% of them singletons. The CDR3 covers 15 residues. In germline, CDR1 is MNHNS, CDR2 SASEGT. Trimming shortened V by 7 bases and J by 6 bases, and 20 bases separated the two germline ends. The sequencing here drew on peripheral blood, taken 28 days after the second AZD1222 dose. This sequence was found in an adult who received the AZD1222 COVID-19 vaccine. The chain joins TRBV6-1 to TRBJ2-3; tentatively, D is TRBD1 (6 bases). In nucleotides, the CDR3 is TGTGCCAGCACCGACAGGACGGATACTCCCGATACGCAGTATTTT. This encodes CASTDRTDTPDTQYF.